The 24 T cell receptor beta chains listed next were all sequenced from one sample in a study of shared clonotypes between healthy human individuals. TCRdb's table, derived via immunoSEQ multiplex PCR, lists solely in-frame clones and lacks some. The profile shows about a million clones, less than 85% of them singletons. Material for sequencing was memory CD4+ T cells sorted from blood. Subset reported: CD45RA-negative fraction. These receptors were obtained from a man between 18 and 35 years old in good health.

The V and J genes are TRBV7-8 and TRBJ2-1; possible D gene TRBD1, 6 bases. Deletions cut 5 bases from V and 3 bases from J, with 11 bases between. The CDR3 consists of 14 residues. CDR1 is SGHVS, CDR2 FQNEAQ, per germline. CDR3 loop: CASSRQGHYNEQFF. Here the CDR3 DNA reads TGTGCCAGCAGCCGGCAGGGACACTACAATGAGCAGTTCTTC.

V gene TRBV6-5 combines with J gene TRBJ1-1; tentative D call: TRBD1 (5 bases). The germline gives CDR1 MNHEY, CDR2 SVGAGI. Trimming cost V 8 bases and J 2 bases, with 12 bases left between them. The CDR3 has 13 residues. The CDR3 nucleotides read TGTGCCAGCGGCCGACAGAGAAACACTGAAGCTTTCTTT. Translated, it gives CASGRQRNTEAFF.

The V call is TRBV5-1, the J call TRBJ2-2; D possibly corresponds to TRBD1 (5 bases). The CDR3 has 13 residues. Trimming removed 4 bases from V and 3 bases from J, with 7 bases in between. Germline V gives CDR1 SGHRS, CDR2 YFSETQ. As DNA, the CDR3 is TGCGCCAGCAGCCCGACAGACACCGGGGAGCTGTTTTTT. Protein: CASSPTDTGELFF. Combining the CDR3 with reference TRBV5-1 and TRBJ2-2 gives the whole variable domain KAGVTQTPRYLIKTRGQQVTLSCSPISGHRSVSWYQQTPGQGLQFLFEYFSETQRNKGNFPGRFSGRQFSNSRSEMNVSTLELGDSALYLCASSPTDTGELFFGEGSRLTVL.

This chain connects TRBV19 to TRBJ2-5, with 12 bases that match TRBD2. Germline CDR1 is LNHDA and CDR2 is SQIVND (reference sequence). Losses at the gene ends were 3 bases for V and 4 bases for J; bases not matched to a gene: 3. CDR3 length: 15 residues. For the CDR3, the DNA is TGTGCCAGTAGTATCGGACTAGCGGGGACAGAGACCCAGTACTTC. It yields the protein CASSIGLAGTETQYF.

The V and J genes are TRBV19 and TRBJ1-3, with TRBD1 matching over 8 bases. J lost 4 bases, V lost 9 bases, and 8 bases had no gene match. This CDR3 contains 14 residues. Germline assignment: CDR1 LNHDA and CDR2 SQIVND (reference sequence). CDR3 in DNA: TGTGCCAGCTGCCAGGGGGCGGCAGGAAACACCATATATTTT. It codes for CASCQGAAGNTIYF.

The chain couples TRBV6-5 to TRBJ2-7; 8 bases fit TRBD1. Losses at the gene ends were 4 bases for V and 1 base for J; bases not matched to a gene: 9. Germline assignment: CDR1 MNHEY and CDR2 SVGAGI. The CDR3 runs to 16 residues. This CDR3 reads CASSSPGGTLSYEQYF. CDR3 DNA sequence: TGTGCCAGCAGTTCCCCAGGGGGCACGCTTTCCTACGAGCAGTACTTC.

To note about this clone: The sample holds other DNA sequences that translate to the same CDR3. The rearrangement links TRBV27 to TRBJ2-7; 8 nucleotides line up with TRBD2. Germline lookup yields CDR1 MNHEY and CDR2 SMNVEV (reference sequence). CDR3 length: 14 amino acids. V gave up 3 bases and J gave up 1 base; unmatched junction bases: 2. The CDR3, as DNA: TGTGCCAGCAGTTTGCGGGAGGCTTCCTACGAGCAGTACTTC. Translation: CASSLREASYEQYF.

V gene TRBV6-5 combines with J gene TRBJ1-3, with D perhaps TRBD1 (6 bases). The germline gives CDR1 MNHEY, CDR2 SVGAGI. This CDR3 has 15 amino acids. V was pared by 6 bases and J by 4 bases, with 16 bases between. The CDR3, as DNA: TGTGCCAGCAGCCCGGAGGGGGTAGCCGGAAACACCATATATTTT. Its protein product is CASSPEGVAGNTIYF.

The CDR3 DNA reads as TGTGCCACCAGCAGAGATCGGGCCGGAGAGACCCAGTACTTC. Encoded protein: CATSRDRAGETQYF. The rearrangement links TRBV15 to TRBJ2-5; D remains unclear. This CDR3 is 14 amino acids long. Looked up from germline, CDR1 is LNHNV and CDR2 is YYDKDF (reference sequence). Trimming removed 0 bases at V and 4 bases at J, with 9 bases between. Supplemented by reference TRBV15 and TRBJ2-5, the full variable domain reads DAMVIQNPRYQVTQFGKPVTLSCSQTLNHNVMYWYQQKSSQAPKLLFHYYDKDFNNEADTPDNFQSRRPNTSFCFLDIRSPGLGDTAMYLCATSRDRAGETQYFGPGTRLLVL.

This clone turned up a few times. CDR3: CASSIQATGELFF. CDR3 coding DNA: TGCGCCAGCAGTATACAGGCTACCGGGGAGCTGTTTTTT. This chain uses TRBV10-1 with TRBJ2-2; a weak D match, TRBD1 (5 bases). Per germline, CDR1 WNHNN and CDR2 SYGVQD (reference sequence). The CDR3 consists of 13 residues. Trimming took off 5 bases at V and 5 bases at J, with 9 bases between the two ends.

This chain links TRBV6-5 with TRBJ1-1; unclear D gene. Germline-derived CDR1 and CDR2 are MNHEY and SVGAGI. The CDR3 contains 13 residues. V gave up 0 bases and J gave up 2 bases, with 4 bases separating them. The CDR3, as DNA: TGTGCCAGCAGTTACTCGTCAAACACTGAAGCTTTCTTT. Translation gives CASSYSSNTEAFF.

This clone occurred once. V is TRBV25-1 and J is TRBJ2-3; D remains unclear. V lost 7 bases to trimming and J lost 8 bases, with 13 bases between them. The germline V gene has CDR1 MGHDK and CDR2 SYGVNS. CDR3 length: 12 amino acids. This chain's CDR3 is CASKFGDGTQYF. CDR3 nucleotide sequence: TGTGCCAGCAAATTTGGGGATGGTACGCAGTATTTT.

V gene TRBV7-2 combines with J gene TRBJ2-1, with no clear D. V shed 4 bases and J shed 5 bases, with 15 bases lying between them. The CDR3 has 15 residues. Germline V gene data show CDR1 as SGHTA and CDR2 as FQGNSA. The CDR3 region is CASSSRVSWDNEQFF. CDR3 sequence (DNA): TGTGCCAGCAGCTCCCGGGTTAGCTGGGACAATGAGCAGTTCTTC.

The chain links TRBV29-1 to TRBJ2-5; 8 bases align to TRBD2. The CDR3 has 12 amino acids. The trim removed 5 bases at V and 4 bases at J, leaving 3 bases unmatched. Germline CDR1 and CDR2: SQVTM and ANQGSEA. The CDR3, as DNA: TGCAGCGTTAGCGGGAGTGGAGAGACCCAGTACTTC. This sequence encodes CSVSGSGETQYF.

This rearrangement joins TRBV7-2 to TRBJ2-3; 9 bases are shared with TRBD1. CDR1 is SGHTA, CDR2 FQGNSA, per germline. Unmatched junction bases numbered 6, after V lost 5 bases and J lost 0 bases. This CDR3 contains 16 residues. The chain's CDR3 is CASSVQGAYSTDTQYF. In DNA form, the CDR3 reads TGTGCCAGCAGCGTACAGGGGGCGTACAGCACAGATACGCAGTATTTT.

This chain joins TRBV5-4 and TRBJ1-5, with D possibly being TRBD1 (5 bases). CDR3 length: 13 residues. Per the germline V gene, CDR1 is SGHNT and CDR2 is YYREEE (reference sequence). V was trimmed by 4 bases and J by 6 bases, leaving 11 bases between them. The CDR3 protein is CASSAGVGQPQHF. For the CDR3, the DNA is TGTGCCAGCAGCGCGGGGGTTGGTCAGCCCCAGCATTTT. The complete variable domain, with remaining parts taken from reference TRBV5-4 and TRBJ1-5, reads ETGVTQSPTHLIKTRGQQVTLRCSSQSGHNTVSWYQQALGQGPQFIFQYYREEENGRGNFPPRFSGLQFPNYSSELNVNALELDDSALYLCASSAGVGQPQHFGDGTRLSIL.

This chain joins TRBV11-3 and TRBJ2-7, with 8 bases fitting TRBD2. The V and J ends lost 0 bases and 5 bases, in that order; junction bases with no gene match: 3. Per the germline V gene, CDR1 is SGHNT and CDR2 is YENEEA. This CDR3 comprises 14 residues. The DNA for the CDR3 is TGTGCCAGCAGCTTAGAGGCGGGAGGTCACGAGCAGTACTTC. It is translated as CASSLEAGGHEQYF.

The chain carries TRBV15 and TRBJ2-6; TRBD1 might be the D (5 bases). Between the trimmed V and J ends, which lost 3 bases and 0 bases, there was a span of 12 bases. The CDR3 contains 17 residues. Germline V gene lookup returns CDR1 LNHNV and CDR2 YYDKDF (reference sequence). In DNA, the CDR3 is TGTGCCACCAGCAGGATACAGGCTTTCTCTGGGGCCAACGTCCTGACTTTC. As protein: CATSRIQAFSGANVLTF.

On this clone: Mismatch with germline at one junction end may stem from a read error. The V and J genes are TRBV6-1 and TRBJ1-2, with D perhaps matching TRBD1 (5 bases). The CDR3 has 11 residues. Germline values: CDR1 MNHNS, CDR2 SASEGT. For the CDR3, the DNA is TGTGCCAGCAGGGAAGGACCAAGACAGCCCTTC. As protein: CASREGPRQPF.

The rearrangement uses TRBV27 and TRBJ2-7, with 7 bases fitting TRBD1. The CDR3 runs to 14 residues. Germline values: CDR1 MNHEY, CDR2 SMNVEV (reference sequence). The ends lost 5 bases at V and 5 bases at J; junction bases unmatched: 9. The CDR3 loop reads CASSPDREFHEQYF. The DNA for the CDR3 is TGTGCCAGCAGTCCAGACAGGGAATTCCACGAGCAGTACTTC.

This chain links TRBV5-1 with TRBJ2-1; D remains ambiguous. V gave up 0 bases and J gave up 0 bases, with 7 bases separating them. Germline V gene data show CDR1 as SGHRS and CDR2 as YFSETQ. CDR3 length equals 15 residues. CDR3 residues: CASSLASNSYNEQFF. CDR3 DNA sequence: TGCGCCAGCAGCTTGGCCAGTAACTCCTACAATGAGCAGTTCTTC.

The chain couples TRBV19 to TRBJ2-2, with D possibly matching TRBD2 (5 bases). The CDR3 spans 13 residues. In germline, CDR1 is LNHDA, CDR2 SQIVND (reference sequence). V lost 3 bases to trimming and J lost 3 bases, with 5 bases between them. The CDR3 protein is CASSMRDTGELFF. The CDR3 DNA follows: TGTGCCAGTAGTATGCGGGACACCGGGGAGCTGTTTTTT.

The chain has TRBV12-5 and TRBJ1-6, with D possibly being TRBD1 (5 bases). This CDR3 comprises 15 residues. V was cut by 0 bases and J by 7 bases, with 10 bases left in between. Germline CDR1 is LGHNT and CDR2 is FRNRAP. CDR3 region: CASGLVHGDNSPLHF. In nucleotides, the CDR3 is TGTGCTAGTGGTTTGGTACACGGGGACAATTCACCCCTCCACTTT. The full variable domain, completed using reference TRBV12-5 and TRBJ1-6, is DARVTQTPRHKVTEMGQEVTMRCQPILGHNTVFWYRQTMMQGLELLAYFRNRAPLDDSGMPKDRFSAEMPDATLATLKIQPSEPRDSAVYFCASGLVHGDNSPLHFGNGTRLTVT.

The chain is built from TRBV19 and TRBJ2-5, with D possibly being TRBD2 (7 bases). The CDR3 length is 15 residues. Trimming cost V 10 bases and J 4 bases, with 22 bases left between them. Germline lookup yields CDR1 LNHDA and CDR2 SQIVND (reference sequence). As DNA, the CDR3 is TGTGCCACCGCCCCGGGGGGCGCGGGAGTAGAGACCCAGTACTTC. Translating it yields CATAPGGAGVETQYF.